This is a list of T cell receptor beta chains from one sample in a study of blood T cells in healthy people across ages. TCRdb re-derived calls from the 5' RACE reads in MiXCR, one entry per CDR3 protein. The sample lists hundreds of thousands of distinct CDR3 sequences; more than 45% were seen once. Sequenced material: blood. These receptors all come from a man younger than 40 in good health. CDR3s include the opening cysteine and the closing phenylalanine or tryptophan. A D gene is named only where the DNA matches it firmly. Part of the rows lack a size; the others show once, few, many or a class for expanded clones.

d_call clone_size j_call v_call cdr3_aa cdr3_nt
. few TRBJ2-4 TRBV7-9 CASSQPTGVTKNIQYF TGTGCCAGCAGCCAACCGACCGGAGTGACCAAAAACATTCAGTACTTC
. few TRBJ2-7 TRBV7-2 CASSLEGYYEQYF TGTGCCAGCAGCTTAGAGGGGTACTACGAGCAGTACTTC
. few TRBJ2-7 TRBV10-3 CAISSGGSYEQYF TGTGCCATCAGTTCCGGGGGCTCCTACGAGCAGTACTTC
. . TRBJ1-2 TRBV7-9 CASRPTGRHGYTF TGTGCCAGCAGGCCAACAGGGAGACATGGCTACACCTTC
. few TRBJ2-1 TRBV3-1 CASSLNGQPGNEQFF TGTGCCAGCAGCCTTAACGGACAGCCTGGCAATGAGCAGTTCTTC
. few TRBJ2-5 TRBV6-5 CASSASHDWKETQYF TGTGCCAGCAGTGCGTCCCACGATTGGAAAGAGACCCAGTACTTC
. few TRBJ2-7 TRBV5-4 CASSLGGDTPYEQYF TGTGCCAGCAGCTTGGGGGGGGACACCCCCTACGAGCAGTACTTC
TRBD1 . TRBJ1-5 TRBV20-1 CSAGGQNFNQPQHF TGCAGTGCTGGGGGACAGAATTTCAATCAGCCCCAGCATTTT
. . TRBJ2-5 TRBV7-9 CASSSQGPGETQYF TGTGCCAGCAGCTCCCAGGGTCCCGGGGAGACCCAGTACTTC
TRBD2 few TRBJ2-1 TRBV4-2 CASSPRTSGGANEQFF TGTGCCAGCAGCCCGAGAACTAGCGGGGGGGCCAATGAGCAGTTCTTC
TRBD2 . TRBJ2-5 TRBV20-1 CSARGIAGEQYF TGCAGTGCTAGAGGAATAGCGGGAGAGCAGTACTTC
TRBD1 . TRBJ2-5 TRBV18 CASSPEDRNQETQYF TGTGCCAGCTCACCGGAGGACAGGAATCAAGAGACCCAGTACTTC
. . TRBJ1-5 TRBV6-2/TRBV6-3 CASSYTSNQPQHF TGTGCCAGCAGTTATACAAGCAATCAGCCCCAGCATTTT
TRBD2 . TRBJ2-7 TRBV7-2 CASSSSTSGDEQYF TGTGCCAGCAGCTCGTCGACTAGCGGGGACGAGCAGTACTTC
TRBD2 . TRBJ2-3 TRBV12-3/TRBV12-4 CASSLEGLARQYF TGTGCCAGCAGTTTAGAGGGACTAGCCAGACAGTATTTT
TRBD1 . TRBJ1-1 TRBV5-6 CASSLAQGSTEAFF TGTGCCAGCAGCTTGGCACAGGGGTCGACTGAAGCTTTCTTT
TRBD1 . TRBJ2-6 TRBV2 CASRAGQGVSGANALTF TGTGCCAGCAGAGCGGGACAGGGAGTATCTGGGGCCAACGCCCTGACTTTC
TRBD1 few TRBJ1-1 TRBV7-9 CASRQGQSTEAFF TGTGCCAGCAGACAGGGACAGTCAACTGAAGCTTTCTTT
TRBD1 few TRBJ1-2 TRBV10-3 CAISGQVGGLDGYTF TGTGCCATCAGCGGACAGGTTGGCGGCCTGGATGGCTACACCTTC
TRBD2 few TRBJ2-3 TRBV7-2 CASSLAGTSGSQSDTQYF TGTGCCAGCAGCTTAGCCGGGACTAGCGGGAGTCAGTCAGATACGCAGTATTTT
TRBD2 . TRBJ2-1 TRBV20-1 CSASSWGLALNEQFF TGCAGTGCTAGTTCATGGGGACTAGCTTTAAATGAGCAGTTCTTC
. . TRBJ2-1 TRBV29-1 CSGSYNEQFF TGCAGCGGATCATACAATGAGCAGTTCTTC
TRBD2 . TRBJ2-5 TRBV20-1 CSAFLTSRETQYF TGCAGTGCCTTCCTGACTAGCAGAGAGACCCAGTACTTC
TRBD2 . TRBJ2-3 TRBV7-3 CASSSGTRSDTQYF TGTGCCAGCAGCTCCGGGACTAGGTCAGATACGCAGTATTTT
. . TRBJ2-5 TRBV24-1 CATSVGRETQYF TGTGCCACCAGTGTGGGCCGGGAGACCCAGTACTTC
. few TRBJ2-3 TRBV3-1 CASSQDPAGSTDTQYF TGTGCCAGCAGCCAAGATCCGGCAGGCTCCACAGATACGCAGTATTTT
. . TRBJ1-4 TRBV25-1 CASSEYGGGNEKLFF TGTGCCAGCAGTGAATATGGGGGGGGGAATGAAAAACTGTTTTTT
TRBD2 . TRBJ2-7 TRBV11-1 CASSLGGAGGLSYEQYF TGTGCCAGCAGCTTAGGGGGAGCGGGAGGCCTCTCCTACGAGCAGTACTTC
. . TRBJ1-6 TRBV25-1 CASRPLAGSPLHF TGTGCCAGCAGGCCCCTAGCGGGTTCACCCCTCCACTTT
TRBD1 . TRBJ2-6 TRBV7-9 CASSFKTGGRSSGANVLTF TGTGCCAGCAGCTTCAAGACAGGGGGTCGAAGCTCTGGGGCCAACGTCCTGACTTTC
. . TRBJ2-1 TRBV9 CASSVGAFGRNEQFF TGTGCCAGCAGCGTAGGGGCCTTCGGCCGGAATGAGCAGTTCTTC
. . TRBJ1-1 TRBV7-3 CASRAQPNTEAFF TGTGCCAGCAGGGCACAACCGAACACTGAAGCTTTCTTT
. once TRBJ1-2 TRBV2 CASSRRPGDYGYTF TGTGCCAGCAGTAGGCGACCAGGTGACTATGGCTACACCTTC
. . TRBJ2-3 TRBV2 CASSEALSFLDTQYF TGTGCCAGCAGTGAAGCGCTTTCGTTTCTGGATACGCAGTATTTT
TRBD1 . TRBJ1-6 TRBV28 CASSPRQGYSPLHF TGTGCCAGCAGTCCCCGACAGGGATATTCACCCCTCCACTTT
. . TRBJ1-2 TRBV15 CATSRDPREWGYTF TGTGCCACCAGCAGAGACCCGAGGGAATGGGGCTACACCTTC
. . TRBJ2-7 TRBV11-2 CASSLGLGFNYEQYF TGTGCCAGCAGCTTAGGTCTCGGCTTCAACTACGAGCAGTACTTC
TRBD2 few TRBJ2-1 TRBV29-1 CSVALAGNEQFF TGCAGCGTTGCCCTAGCGGGCAATGAGCAGTTCTTC
. . TRBJ1-2 TRBV2 CASSPLNTMGYIF TGTGCCAGCAGTCCTTTAAACACGATGGGGTACATCTTC
. . TRBJ2-7 TRBV20-1 CSARAGSSYEQYF TGCAGTGCTAGAGCCGGCAGCTCCTACGAGCAGTACTTC
. . TRBJ2-3 TRBV18 CASSPFGGDSTDTQYF TGTGCCAGCTCACCATTTGGCGGGGATAGCACAGATACGCAGTATTTT
. . TRBJ1-1 TRBV2 CASSSPGAGSTEAFF TGTGCCAGCAGTTCCCCCGGGGCGGGAAGCACTGAAGCTTTCTTT
. . TRBJ1-1 TRBV20-1 CSASREFAEAFF TGCAGTGCTAGCCGGGAGTTCGCTGAAGCTTTCTTT